A selection of T cell receptor beta chains follows, all from one sample in a study of response to subunit inactivated influenza vaccine. TCRdb independently ran MiXCR on the RT-PCR reads; one entry per CDR3 protein. There are hundreds of thousands of distinct CDR3 sequences in the sample; under 9% occur only once, and 10% to 15% lies in the top ten. Sequences were derived from PBMCs from blood, sampled 23 months after vaccination. These receptors were collected from a man aged 50 to 69 who received an inactivated influenza vaccine. Both conserved end residues are part of each CDR3. D genes are given only for firm matches. The listing skips clone size in some rows; elsewhere it reads once, few, many or a size class.

V	size	D	J	CDR3	DNA
TRBV4-2	few	NA	TRBJ2-7	CASSQNRDGTYEQYF	TGTGCCAGCAGCCAAAACCGGGACGGAACCTACGAGCAGTACTTC
TRBV4-1	NA	TRBD2	TRBJ2-1	CASSPGLAGGVDEQFF	TGCGCCAGCAGCCCGGGACTAGCGGGAGGCGTAGATGAGCAGTTCTTC
TRBV20-1	NA	TRBD1	TRBJ1-2	CSARDPGTGDGYTF	TGCAGTGCTAGAGATCCGGGGACAGGGGATGGCTACACCTTC
TRBV7-2	few	NA	TRBJ2-6	CASSLGFVGANVLTF	TGTGCCAGCAGCTTAGGTTTCGTTGGGGCCAACGTCCTGACTTTC
TRBV12-3/TRBV12-4	NA	NA	TRBJ2-7	CASSLAKGLVYEQYF	TGTGCCAGCAGTTTAGCTAAGGGACTGGTCTACGAGCAGTACTTC
TRBV12-3/TRBV12-4	NA	NA	TRBJ2-7	CASSFRGGIYEQYF	TGTGCCAGCAGTTTCAGGGGCGGAATCTACGAGCAGTACTTC
TRBV5-6	many	NA	TRBJ2-7	CASSWTAAYEQYF	TGTGCCAGCTCCTGGACAGCCGCCTACGAGCAGTACTTC
TRBV20-1	NA	TRBD1	TRBJ1-6	CSARAPDRALNSPLHF	TGCAGTGCTAGAGCCCCCGACAGGGCTCTTAATTCACCCCTCCACTTT
TRBV30	many	NA	TRBJ2-1	CAWSARPGHHWDEQFF	TGTGCCTGGAGTGCCCGACCGGGACACCATTGGGATGAGCAGTTCTTC
TRBV20-1	many	NA	TRBJ2-5	CSALTQGYGETQYF	TGCAGTGCCCTGACCCAGGGGTACGGAGAGACCCAGTACTTC
TRBV24-1	few	NA	TRBJ2-3	CATSSRATGTDTQYF	TGTGCCACCAGTAGCCGGGCCACTGGGACAGATACGCAGTATTTT
TRBV6-5	many	NA	TRBJ1-5	CASSYGDSNQPQHF	TGTGCCAGCAGTTACGGTGATAGCAATCAGCCCCAGCATTTT
TRBV28	many	NA	TRBJ2-2	CASSTSPVTGELFF	TGTGCCAGCAGTACGAGCCCGGTCACCGGGGAGCTGTTTTTT
TRBV28	many	TRBD1	TRBJ2-2	CASRQGARNTGELFF	TGTGCCAGCAGACAGGGGGCTAGGAACACCGGGGAGCTGTTTTTT
TRBV28	many	NA	TRBJ1-2	CASSLLPQGYTF	TGTGCCAGCAGTTTATTGCCCCAAGGCTACACCTTC
TRBV24-1	NA	NA	TRBJ2-3	CATSDPTGHTFGPSTDTQYF	TGTGCCACCAGTGATCCCACGGGACACACCTTCGGCCCTAGCACAGATACGCAGTATTTT
TRBV18	few	NA	TRBJ2-3	CASSPYSVDTQYF	TGTGCCAGCTCACCTTATAGTGTCGATACGCAGTATTTT
TRBV5-1	many	NA	TRBJ2-1	CASSLLQASSYNEQFF	TGCGCCAGCAGCTTGTTGCAGGCGAGCTCCTACAATGAGCAGTTCTTC